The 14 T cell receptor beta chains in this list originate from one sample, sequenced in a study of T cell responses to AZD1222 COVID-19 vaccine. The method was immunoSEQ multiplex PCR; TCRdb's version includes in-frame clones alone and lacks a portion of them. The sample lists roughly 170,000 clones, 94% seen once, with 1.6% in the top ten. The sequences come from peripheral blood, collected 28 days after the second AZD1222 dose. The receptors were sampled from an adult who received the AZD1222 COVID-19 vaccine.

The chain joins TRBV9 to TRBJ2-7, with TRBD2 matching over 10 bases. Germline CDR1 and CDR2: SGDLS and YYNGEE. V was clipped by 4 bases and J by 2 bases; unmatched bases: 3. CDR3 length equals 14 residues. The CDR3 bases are TGTGCCAGCAGCCCAGCGGGGGGGCCCTACGAGCAGTACTTC. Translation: CASSPAGGPYEQYF.

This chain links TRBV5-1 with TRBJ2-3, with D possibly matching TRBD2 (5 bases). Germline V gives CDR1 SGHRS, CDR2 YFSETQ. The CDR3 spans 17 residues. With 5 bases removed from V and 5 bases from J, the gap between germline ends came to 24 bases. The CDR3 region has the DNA TGCGCCAGCAGTGCGGCGAGGTCAACACAAGGAGGAGATACGCAGTATTTT. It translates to CASSAARSTQGGDTQYF.

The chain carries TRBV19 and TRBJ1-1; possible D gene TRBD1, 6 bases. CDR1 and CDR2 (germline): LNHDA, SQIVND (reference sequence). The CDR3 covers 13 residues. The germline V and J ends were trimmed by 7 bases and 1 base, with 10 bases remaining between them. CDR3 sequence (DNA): TGTGCCAGTATCTTGGGGGCGAACACTGAAGCTTTCTTT. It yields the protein CASILGANTEAFF.

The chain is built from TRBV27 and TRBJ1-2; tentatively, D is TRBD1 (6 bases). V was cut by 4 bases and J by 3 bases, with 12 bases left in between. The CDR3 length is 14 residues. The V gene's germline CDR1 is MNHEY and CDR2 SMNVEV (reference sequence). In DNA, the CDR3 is TGTGCCAGCAGTTCCAGGGGATACGACTATGGCTACACCTTC. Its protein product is CASSSRGYDYGYTF.

The CDR3 here is CAWTTGAVAGNTIYF. The CDR3 nucleotides read TGTGCCTGGACTACCGGGGCGGTGGCTGGAAACACCATATATTTT. This rearrangement joins TRBV30 to TRBJ1-3; TRBD1 is a possible D gene (5 bases). The germline gives CDR1 GTSNPN, CDR2 SVGIG (reference sequence). The length of the CDR3 is 15 residues. The V and J ends lost 4 bases and 2 bases respectively, with 15 bases between them.

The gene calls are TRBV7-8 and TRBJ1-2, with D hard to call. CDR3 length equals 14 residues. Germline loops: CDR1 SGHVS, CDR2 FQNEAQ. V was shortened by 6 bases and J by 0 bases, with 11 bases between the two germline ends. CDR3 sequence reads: CASSPRSTNYGYTF. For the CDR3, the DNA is TGTGCCAGCAGTCCAAGGTCGACTAACTATGGCTACACCTTC.

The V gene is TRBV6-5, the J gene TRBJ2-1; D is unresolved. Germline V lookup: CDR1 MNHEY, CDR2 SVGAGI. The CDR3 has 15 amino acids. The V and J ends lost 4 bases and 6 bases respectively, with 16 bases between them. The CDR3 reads CASSSEPRALNEQFF. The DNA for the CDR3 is TGTGCCAGCAGTTCCGAACCAAGGGCCCTCAATGAGCAGTTCTTC.

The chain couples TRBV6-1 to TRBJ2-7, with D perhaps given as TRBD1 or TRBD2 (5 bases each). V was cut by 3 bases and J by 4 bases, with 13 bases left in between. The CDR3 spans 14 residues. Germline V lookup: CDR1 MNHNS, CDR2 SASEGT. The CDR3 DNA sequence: TGTGCCAGCAGTGAGGCAGGGTCGGGATACGAGCAGTACTTC. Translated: CASSEAGSGYEQYF.

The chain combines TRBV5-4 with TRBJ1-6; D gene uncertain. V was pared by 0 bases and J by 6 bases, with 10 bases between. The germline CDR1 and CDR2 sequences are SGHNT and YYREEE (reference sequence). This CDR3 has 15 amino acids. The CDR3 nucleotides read TGTGCCAGCAGCTTGGACGGAACAGCTAATTCACCCCTCCACTTT. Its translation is CASSLDGTANSPLHF.

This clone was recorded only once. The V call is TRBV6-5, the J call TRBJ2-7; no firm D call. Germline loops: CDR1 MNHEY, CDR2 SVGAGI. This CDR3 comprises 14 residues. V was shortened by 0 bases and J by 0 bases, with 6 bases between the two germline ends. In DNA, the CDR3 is TGTGCCAGCAGTTACTCGCCCGACTCCTACGAGCAGTACTTC. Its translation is CASSYSPDSYEQYF.

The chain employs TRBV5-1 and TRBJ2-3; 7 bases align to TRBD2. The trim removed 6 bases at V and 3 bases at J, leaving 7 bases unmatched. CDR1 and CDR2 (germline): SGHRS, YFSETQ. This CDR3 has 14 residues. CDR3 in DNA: TGCGCCAGCACGGGACTATACAAGACAGATACGCAGTATTTT. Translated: CASTGLYKTDTQYF.

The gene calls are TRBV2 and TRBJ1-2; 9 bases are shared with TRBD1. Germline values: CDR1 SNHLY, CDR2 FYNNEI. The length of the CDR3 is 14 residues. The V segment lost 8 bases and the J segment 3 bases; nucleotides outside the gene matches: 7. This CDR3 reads CASGTGTGYYGYTF. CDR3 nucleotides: TGTGCCAGCGGTACCGGGACAGGGTACTATGGCTACACCTTC.

The CDR3 DNA is TGTGCCAGCAGTGTAGGAGGGAATCAGCCCCAGCATTTT. This sequence encodes CASSVGGNQPQHF. The chain uses TRBV2 and TRBJ1-5; D gene unclear. CDR3 length: 13 residues. V was cut by 4 bases and J by 4 bases, with 8 bases left in between. Germline lookup yields CDR1 SNHLY and CDR2 FYNNEI.

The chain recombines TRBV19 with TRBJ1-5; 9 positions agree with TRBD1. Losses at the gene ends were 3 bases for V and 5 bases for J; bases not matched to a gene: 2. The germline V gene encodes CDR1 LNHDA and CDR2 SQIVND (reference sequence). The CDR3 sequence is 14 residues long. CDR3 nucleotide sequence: TGTGCCAGTAGTATTTGGACAGGGGATCAGCCCCAGCATTTT. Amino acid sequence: CASSIWTGDQPQHF.